In its sample, the clone carrying this TCR beta chain was seen a few times. Its antigen is still unknown. The CDR3 length is 14 residues. CDR1 and CDR2 from the germline V gene are MNHEY and SVGAGI. The J segment lost 4 bases and the V segment lost 7 bases, leaving 6 bases of the junction unmatched. The data originate from a study of beta chain features in type 1 diabetes. Study-level findings and limits: In every one of the four CD4+ subsets, TCRB CDR3s were moderately but significantly shorter in Type 1 diabetes patients.

What was sequenced were expressed TCRB transcripts, since all of the isolated RNA had been reverse transcribed. TCRdb keeps only in-frame clones here, not all; method: immunoSEQ multiplex PCR. Among around 350,000 clones, around 13% were seen once, and the ten largest hold around 0.015%. Sequences were obtained from naive CD4+ T cells from blood. The sequence was obtained from a man between 18 and 35 years old in good health. This chain connects TRBV6-5 to TRBJ1-3; the match to TRBD1 covers 8 bases. CDR3 in amino acids: CASTWDRFGNTIYF. CDR3 sequence (DNA): TGTGCCAGCACCTGGGACAGGTTCGGAAACACCATATATTTT.